The text below deals with one T cell receptor (beta chain). The antigen is not known. The missing CDR3 end, 3 residues past where the read stops, is filled in from the germline J gene. CDR3 size: 15 residues. The V segment lost 5 bases and the J segment 0 bases; nucleotides outside the gene matches: 7. CDR1 is GTSNPN and CDR2 is SVGIG in the germline V gene (reference sequence). Each participant carried one incident cervical HPV16 infection only. Method: immunoSEQ multiplex PCR; TCRdb's copy keeps in-frame clones and lacks some. The data show roughly 18,000 clones, and the top ten clones hold under 15%. This sample was taken from a study of T cells in women clearing cervical HPV infection. Points from the study as a whole: Cases and controls were distinguished at AUC roughly 0.86 by richness and V genes. Repertoire richness, not evenness, was significantly elevated in CIN3+ cases versus controls.

The TCR originated in a woman between 18 and 75 years old with a cervical HPV16 infection that either progressed to CIN3+ or cleared (not recorded which). Sequencing input: blood buffy coat. This chain uses TRBV30 with TRBJ1-3; 7 positions match TRBD1. CDR3 DNA, as far as it was read: TGTGCCTGGGACCGGGACAGTAGCTCTGGAAACACC. It is translated as CAWDRDSSSGNT. The full CDR3 reads CAWDRDSSSGNTIYF.